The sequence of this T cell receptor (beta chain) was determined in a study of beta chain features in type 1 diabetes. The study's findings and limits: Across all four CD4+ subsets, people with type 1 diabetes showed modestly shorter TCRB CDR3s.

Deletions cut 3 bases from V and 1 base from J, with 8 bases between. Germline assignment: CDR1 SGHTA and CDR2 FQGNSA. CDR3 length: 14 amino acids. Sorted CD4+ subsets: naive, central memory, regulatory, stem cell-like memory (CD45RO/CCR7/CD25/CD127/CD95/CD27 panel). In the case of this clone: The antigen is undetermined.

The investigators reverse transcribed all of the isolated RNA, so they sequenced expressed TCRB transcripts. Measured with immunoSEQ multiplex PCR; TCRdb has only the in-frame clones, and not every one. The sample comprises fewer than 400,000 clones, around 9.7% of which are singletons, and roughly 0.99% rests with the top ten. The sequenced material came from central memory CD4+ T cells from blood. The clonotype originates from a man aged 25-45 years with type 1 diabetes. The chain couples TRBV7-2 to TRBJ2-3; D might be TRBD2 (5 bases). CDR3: CASSFGLGTDTQYF. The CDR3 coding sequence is TGTGCCAGCAGCTTCGGACTGGGCACAGATACGCAGTATTTT.